A single sample is the source of the 25 T cell receptor beta chains below, sequenced in a study of blood T cell repertoires in COVID-19. Libraries were prepared by immunoSEQ multiplex PCR; TCRdb keeps only in-frame clonotypes and omits some of them. The table shows a few hundred thousand clones, with about 85% occurring only once. Sequenced input: peripheral blood. These receptors originate from a human donor with COVID-19, enrolled during active disease. The donor label of this sample is uncertain.

V gene TRBV6-5 combines with J gene TRBJ1-5; 8 bases map to TRBD1. Germline V gene lookup returns CDR1 MNHEY and CDR2 SVGAGI. The CDR3 loop spans 14 amino acids. V dropped 6 bases and J dropped 6; count of bases not matched to a gene: 7. The CDR3 DNA reads TGTGCCAGCAGCGGAGACAGGGGTAGTCAGCCCCAGCATTTT. It is translated as CASSGDRGSQPQHF.

The chain recombines TRBV2 with TRBJ1-1, with D unclear. The CDR3 totals 14 residues. From germline, CDR1 is SNHLY and CDR2 FYNNEI. The V and J ends lost 5 bases and 1 base respectively, with 11 bases between them. The CDR3 region has the DNA TGTGCCAGCAGTAAGGAGGGCTGGAACACTGAAGCTTTCTTT. This translates into CASSKEGWNTEAFF. The full variable domain, with the rest looked up from reference TRBV2 and TRBJ1-1, is EPEVTQTPSHQVTQMGQEVILRCVPISNHLYFYWYRQILGQKVEFLVSFYNNEISEKSEIFDDQFSVERPDGSNFTLKIRSTKLEDSAMYFCASSKEGWNTEAFFGQGTRLTVV.

There are a few counts of this clone. This chain connects TRBV24-1 to TRBJ2-1; 11 nucleotides match TRBD2. V was pared by 4 bases and J by 9 bases, with 10 bases of the junction left unmatched. The V gene's germline CDR1 is KGHDR and CDR2 SFDVKD. The CDR3 consists of 16 residues. The CDR3 reads CATSDLGASGRSEQFF. For the CDR3, the DNA is TGTGCCACCAGTGACCTAGGGGCTAGCGGGAGGTCTGAGCAGTTCTTC.

CDR3 coding DNA: TGTGCCAGCAGCAACGATTTAGGCGGGGTACCTCCGTTAGATGAGCAGTTCTTC. This gives the protein CASSNDLGGVPPLDEQFF. This chain joins TRBV21-1 and TRBJ2-1; whether TRBD2, the table's D call, matches the DNA was not checked. TRBV21-1 is tagged as a pseudogene. The CDR3 loop spans 18 amino acids.

This clone appeared a single time. J is TRBJ1-1 and V is TRBV6-1; 9 nucleotides align to TRBD1. Trimming removed 2 bases from V and 4 bases from J; junction bases left unmatched: 17. Germline V CDR1 and CDR2: MNHNS, SASEGT. This CDR3 is built from 19 residues. The CDR3 region is CASSESIVGTGRRSTEAFF. CDR3 sequence (DNA): TGTGCCAGCAGTGAATCTATTGTTGGGACAGGGAGGAGGTCCACTGAAGCTTTCTTT.

The genes are TRBV19 and TRBJ1-5; 7 nucleotides align to TRBD1. The CDR3 covers 15 residues. V was clipped by 1 base and J by 4 bases; unmatched bases: 4. Germline-derived CDR1 and CDR2 are LNHDA and SQIVND (reference sequence). In DNA form, the CDR3 reads TGTGCCAGTAGTATAGGGAGGGGGCTTAATCAGCCCCAGCATTTT. Translation gives CASSIGRGLNQPQHF.

The rearrangement links TRBV6-4 to TRBJ1-1; 8 bases map to TRBD1. CDR3 length: 13 residues. Germline assignment: CDR1 MRHNA and CDR2 SNTAGT. Unmatched junction bases numbered 5, after V lost 6 bases and J lost 5 bases. CDR3 nucleotide sequence: TGTGCCAGCAGCTCGTACAGGGGGACTGAAGCTTTCTTT. It specifies CASSSYRGTEAFF.

The V gene is TRBV7-2, the J gene TRBJ1-5; TRBD1 aligns across 8 bases. Germline CDR1 SGHTA, CDR2 FQGNSA. Trimming removed 3 bases from V and 5 bases from J; junction bases left unmatched: 6. The CDR3 contains 15 residues. This CDR3 reads CASSFEQGGHQPQHF. Written as DNA, the CDR3 is TGTGCCAGCAGCTTTGAACAGGGGGGCCATCAGCCCCAGCATTTT.

The chain links TRBV11-3 to TRBJ2-5, with 8 bases matching TRBD2. There are 13 residues in the CDR3. The germline CDR1 and CDR2 sequences are SGHNT and YENEEA. With V trimmed by 6 bases and J by 7 bases, 7 bases remained unmatched. CDR3 DNA: TGTGCCAGCAGTCGGGGGGGCTTTGGGACCCAGTACTTC. This encodes CASSRGGFGTQYF.

The V call is TRBV28, the J call TRBJ1-4; no firm D call. This CDR3 is 12 amino acids long. V lost 6 bases and J lost 2, with 4 bases in between. In germline, CDR1 is MDHEN, CDR2 SYDVKM. The DNA of the CDR3 is TGTGCCAGCAGGGAGACTAATGAAAAACTGTTTTTT. Amino acids: CASRETNEKLFF.

The chain has TRBV7-2 and TRBJ1-5, with a weak D call TRBD1 (6 bases). Trimming shortened V by 5 bases and J by 7 bases, and 15 bases separated the two germline ends. Germline V gene lookup returns CDR1 SGHTA and CDR2 FQGNSA. The CDR3 contains 14 residues. This CDR3 reads CASSPRGGPQPQHF. The CDR3 coding sequence is TGTGCCAGCAGCCCAAGGGGGGGTCCACAGCCCCAGCATTTT.

V usage is TRBV21-1 and J usage is TRBJ1-5; the table's D call, TRBD1, was not checked against the DNA. TRBV21-1 is recorded as a pseudogene. The CDR3 has 18 amino acids. CDR3 sequence (DNA): TGTGCCAGCAGCACGTGGACAGGGGGCAGGGGTAGCAATCAGCCCCAGCATTTT. Its protein is CASSTWTGGRGSNQPQHF.

The chain employs TRBV6-1 and TRBJ2-2, with D tentatively TRBD1 (5 bases). Trimming left V 3 bases short and J 8 bases short, with 13 bases between. The CDR3 extends over 14 amino acids. From germline, CDR1 is MNHNS and CDR2 SASEGT. The CDR3 region has the DNA TGTGCCAGCAGTGATCTTCAGGGAACAGGGGAGCTGTTTTTT. It codes for CASSDLQGTGELFF.

The chain recombines TRBV5-1 with TRBJ1-1; the D gene is possibly TRBD1 (6 bases). This CDR3 is built from 13 residues. Trimming shortened V by 6 bases and J by 4 bases, and 13 bases separated the two germline ends. CDR1 SGHRS and CDR2 YFSETQ come from the germline V gene. The CDR3: CASTLQGSTEAFF. The CDR3 coding sequence is TGCGCCAGCACCCTACAGGGAAGCACTGAAGCTTTCTTT.

This chain connects TRBV19 to TRBJ1-3, with 9 nucleotides matching TRBD1. V was pared by 7 bases and J by 4 bases, with 5 bases of the junction left unmatched. The CDR3 totals 14 residues. The germline V gene encodes CDR1 LNHDA and CDR2 SQIVND (reference sequence). CDR3 in DNA: TGTGCCAGTACTACGACAGGGGGAGGAAACACCATATATTTT. Residues: CASTTTGGGNTIYF.

The chain couples TRBV5-1 to TRBJ1-2, with 7 nucleotides matching TRBD1. Looked up from germline, CDR1 is SGHRS and CDR2 is YFSETQ. There are 17 residues in the CDR3. The V gene end was trimmed by 0 bases and the J gene end by 6 bases; junction bases not matched to a gene: 14. The CDR3 region is CASSLAAGSHQGDGYTF. DNA for the CDR3: TGCGCCAGCAGCTTGGCGGCAGGGTCTCATCAGGGGGATGGCTACACCTTC.

This clone has just a few counts. The CDR3 reads CASSLRQASNTEAFF. DNA for the CDR3: TGTGCCAGCAGCTTAAGACAGGCCTCGAACACTGAAGCTTTCTTT. This chain links TRBV7-9 with TRBJ1-1; D possibly corresponds to TRBD1 (6 bases). The germline gives CDR1 SEHNR, CDR2 FQNEAQ (reference sequence). The CDR3 length is 15 residues. Between the trimmed V and J ends, which lost 2 bases and 1 base, there was a span of 11 bases.

The chain employs TRBV9 and TRBJ1-3; D ambiguous. The CDR3 spans 16 residues. Per the germline V gene, CDR1 is SGDLS and CDR2 is YYNGEE. Trimming removed 0 bases at V and 0 bases at J, with 10 bases between. The CDR3 here is CASSVEGAISGNTIYF. The CDR3 DNA reads TGTGCCAGCAGCGTAGAGGGAGCTATCTCTGGAAACACCATATATTTT.

The CDR3 DNA is TGCAGCGTCCCCGGTGGGCAGGGGCTTTCATACAATGAGCAGTTCTTC. It encodes CSVPGGQGLSYNEQFF. The rearrangement links TRBV29-1 to TRBJ2-1, with D perhaps TRBD1 (6 bases). The CDR3 spans 16 residues. Germline V lookup: CDR1 SQVTM, CDR2 ANQGSEA. With 6 bases removed from V and 4 bases from J, the gap between germline ends came to 22 bases.

Regarding this clone: A single base separates this from a much larger clone, so it may be a read error. The chain uses TRBV5-8 and TRBJ2-2; 13 bases line up with TRBD2. From germline, CDR1 is SGHTS and CDR2 YDEGEE. The CDR3 runs 18 residues. V was clipped by 6 bases and J by 4 bases; unmatched bases: 12. CDR3 in DNA: TGTGCCAGCAACAGTTCCGGGACTAGCGGGACACTCACCGGGGAGCTGTTTTTT. Amino acid sequence: CASNSSGTSGTLTGELFF.

The chain employs TRBV28 and TRBJ1-1, with D possibly being TRBD1 (6 bases). The germline V gene has CDR1 MDHEN and CDR2 SYDVKM. The ends were cut back, 2 bases at V and 1 base at J, with 14 bases in the middle. This CDR3 comprises 16 residues. Here the CDR3 DNA reads TGTGCCAGCAGTTTAGGACCCCGCAGGGGGAACACTGAAGCTTTCTTT. Residues: CASSLGPRRGNTEAFF. The whole variable domain, filled in from reference TRBV28 and TRBJ1-1, reads DVKVTQSSRYLVKRTGEKVFLECVQDMDHENMFWYRQDPGLGLRLIYFSYDVKMKEKGDIPEGYSVSREKKERFSLILESASTNQTSMYLCASSLGPRRGNTEAFFGQGTRLTVV.

This rearrangement joins TRBV7-2 to TRBJ2-3, with D possibly being TRBD2 (6 bases). The CDR3 spans 14 residues. Trimming took off 3 bases at V and 4 bases at J, with 11 bases between the two ends. Germline V lookup: CDR1 SGHTA, CDR2 FQGNSA. CDR3 residues: CASSLEGMADTQYF. CDR3 nucleotides: TGTGCCAGCAGCTTGGAGGGGATGGCAGATACGCAGTATTTT. Full variable domain (outside the CDR3, taken from reference TRBV7-2 and TRBJ2-3): GAGVSQSPSNKVTEKGKDVELRCDPISGHTALYWYRQSLGQGLEFLIYFQGNSAPDKSGLPSDRFSAERTGGSVSTLTIQRTQQEDSAVYLCASSLEGMADTQYFGPGTRLTVL.

The V call is TRBV7-9, the J call TRBJ1-2, with D uncertain. Germline loops: CDR1 SEHNR, CDR2 FQNEAQ (reference sequence). This CDR3 is 16 amino acids long. V lost 5 bases, J lost 2 bases, and 18 bases lay in between. DNA of the CDR3: TGTGCCAGCAGCCCCAGCGGAGCGACACCAAACTATGGCTACACCTTC. Encoded protein: CASSPSGATPNYGYTF. The whole variable domain, filled in from reference TRBV7-9 and TRBJ1-2, reads DTGVSQNPRHKITKRGQNVTFRCDPISEHNRLYWYRQTLGQGPEFLTYFQNEAQLEKSRLLSDRFSAERPKGSFSTLEIQRTEQGDSAMYLCASSPSGATPNYGYTFGSGTRLTVV.

This chain uses TRBV28 with TRBJ2-1, with TRBD2 identical over 10 bases. The ends lost 5 bases at V and 1 base at J; junction bases unmatched: 5. The CDR3 consists of 16 residues. The V gene's germline CDR1 is MDHEN and CDR2 SYDVKM. The CDR3 protein is CASSSLAGGSYNEQFF. CDR3 in DNA: TGTGCCAGCAGTAGCTTAGCGGGGGGTTCCTACAATGAGCAGTTCTTC.

This rearrangement joins TRBV6-5 to TRBJ2-7, with D perhaps TRBD2 (7 bases). From germline, CDR1 is MNHEY and CDR2 SVGAGI. CDR3 length: 15 residues. Trimming pared 7 bases from V and 0 bases from J, leaving 16 bases between. The CDR3 loop reads CASILQGGGSYEQYF. The CDR3 nucleotides are TGTGCCAGCATCCTACAGGGAGGGGGCTCCTACGAGCAGTACTTC.